This is a list of T cell receptor beta chains from one sample in a study of blood T cell repertoires in COVID-19. Profiled with immunoSEQ multiplex PCR; TCRdb holds only in-frame clones, not every one. This table has some 200,000 clones, around 94% appearing once. The sample comprised peripheral blood. Receptors originate from a man in his thirties or forties with COVID-19, enrolled during active disease. The CDR3 runs from the conserved cysteine through the conserved F or W. The D gene is left open where the match is weak. Size is stated for part of the rows, as once, few or many counts, or as a class when the clone is expanded.

j_call d_call clone_size v_call cdr3_aa cdr3_nt
TRBJ2-2 . . TRBV6-5 CASRTGLHTGELFF TGTGCCAGCAGGACAGGACTTCACACCGGGGAGCTGTTTTTT
TRBJ2-2 TRBD1 . TRBV6-5 CASKGGVDTGELFF TGTGCCAGCAAAGGGGGCGTCGACACCGGGGAGCTGTTTTTT
TRBJ2-3 TRBD1 . TRBV5-1 CASSAPGTGADTQYF TGCGCCAGCAGCGCCCCCGGGACAGGGGCAGATACGCAGTATTTT
TRBJ2-7 TRBD1 . TRBV11-3 CASSPGQGSYEQYF TGTGCCAGCAGCCCCGGACAGGGTTCCTACGAGCAGTACTTC
TRBJ1-2 . . TRBV6-6 CASSYEGNYGYTF TGTGCCAGCAGTTATGAGGGCAACTATGGCTACACCTTC
TRBJ1-5 . . TRBV3-1/TRBV3-2 CASSQGLTASNQPQHF TGTGCCAGCAGCCAGGGGTTGACAGCCTCCAATCAGCCCCAGCATTTT
TRBJ2-3 . . TRBV9 CASSASEGDTQYF TGTGCCAGCAGCGCCAGCGAGGGAGATACGCAGTATTTT
TRBJ1-5 TRBD1 . TRBV19 CASSGHSGQISNQPQHF TGTGCCAGTAGTGGACACTCGGGACAGATTAGCAATCAGCCCCAGCATTTT
TRBJ1-2 . . TRBV6-5 CASSYSEAGDNYGYTF TGTGCCAGCAGTTACTCGGAGGCAGGGGACAACTATGGCTACACCTTC
TRBJ1-6 . . TRBV12-3/TRBV12-4 CASSPGQNSPLHF TGTGCCAGCAGCCCTGGACAGAATTCACCCCTCCACTTT
TRBJ2-6 . once TRBV2 CASTRVPGANVLTF TGTGCCAGCACCAGGGTCCCTGGGGCCAACGTCCTGACTTTC
TRBJ1-6 . once TRBV5-6 CASSRQYSYNSPLHF TGTGCCAGCAGCCGACAGTACTCCTATAATTCACCCCTCCACTTT
TRBJ1-1 . . TRBV30 CAWSARRTTEAFF TGTGCCTGGAGCGCAAGGAGGACCACTGAAGCTTTCTTT
TRBJ2-7 TRBD1 . TRBV7-9 CASSLVQGVHEQYF TGTGCCAGCAGCTTAGTGCAGGGGGTCCACGAGCAGTACTTC
TRBJ2-3 . . TRBV2 CASMGGAPTQYF TGTGCCAGCATGGGGGGTGCCCCCACGCAGTATTTT
TRBJ2-7 . . TRBV29-1 CSVEAVGVEDEQYF TGCAGCGTTGAAGCGGTGGGAGTCGAGGACGAGCAGTACTTC
TRBJ1-3 . . TRBV7-2 CASTPKGDTSGNTIYF TGTGCCAGCACCCCGAAAGGGGACACCTCTGGAAACACCATATATTTT
TRBJ1-4 TRBD1 . TRBV5-5 CASSHSPTQGGIGKLFF TGTGCCAGCAGCCACTCACCCACGCAGGGGGGCATAGGGAAACTGTTTTTT
TRBJ1-4 TRBD1 . TRBV27 CASRPGTGLTNEKLFF TGTGCCAGCCGTCCCGGGACAGGTCTAACTAATGAAAAACTGTTTTTT
TRBJ1-2 . . TRBV5-4 CASSLAGDYGYTF TGTGCCAGCAGCTTGGCCGGGGACTATGGCTACACCTTC
TRBJ1-2 . . TRBV5-5 CASSLSVDTGGYTF TGTGCCAGCAGCTTGTCGGTTGACACTGGTGGCTACACCTTC
TRBJ1-1 . once TRBV30 CAWSRVMNTEAFF TGTGCCTGGAGTCGGGTGATGAACACTGAAGCTTTCTTT
TRBJ1-1 . . TRBV18 CASSPNRPQGSTEAFF TGTGCCAGCTCCCCCAACCGTCCTCAGGGTAGTACTGAAGCTTTCTTT
TRBJ2-5 . . TRBV5-1 CACYRGQGGETQYF TGCGCCTGCTACCGAGGACAGGGAGGGGAGACCCAGTACTTC
TRBJ1-2 . . TRBV6-2/TRBV6-3 CASSYSTGGYGYTF TGTGCCAGCAGTTACTCGACAGGAGGCTATGGCTACACCTTC
TRBJ2-3 TRBD2 . TRBV11-3 CASSLGLASDTQYF TGTGCCAGCAGTTTAGGACTAGCGTCAGATACGCAGTATTTT
TRBJ2-1 . once TRBV6-5 CASSYRPGSLEQFF TGTGCCAGCAGTTATAGACCCGGGTCACTTGAGCAGTTCTTC
TRBJ1-2 TRBD1 . TRBV19 CASSWGTGVGYTF TGTGCCAGTAGTTGGGGGACAGGGGTCGGCTACACCTTC
TRBJ2-4 . . TRBV19 CASSIGAIQYF TGTGCCAGTAGTATTGGAGCTATTCAGTACTTC
TRBJ1-2 . . TRBV7-9 CASSLVAAQSYGYTF TGTGCCAGCAGCTTAGTGGCGGCTCAGAGCTATGGCTACACCTTC
TRBJ1-3 . few TRBV18 CASSPDDRTSGNTIYF TGTGCCAGCTCACCGGACGACAGGACCTCTGGAAACACCATATATTTT
TRBJ1-6 TRBD1 . TRBV4-1 CASSQEEGQVNSPLHF TGCGCCAGCAGCCAAGAGGAGGGACAGGTCAATTCACCCCTCCACTTT
TRBJ1-1 TRBD1 . TRBV29-1 CSVRQGAVGAFF TGCAGCGTTAGACAGGGGGCGGTTGGGGCTTTCTTT
TRBJ2-1 TRBD1 . TRBV28 CAVPGGQGQFF TGTGCCGTACCAGGGGGCCAGGGGCAGTTCTTC
TRBJ2-3 TRBD1 . TRBV18 CASSPKTGADTQYF TGTGCCAGCTCACCTAAAACAGGGGCAGATACGCAGTATTTT
TRBJ2-3 TRBD2 . TRBV11-3 CASSLAGTRTDTQYF TGTGCCAGCAGCTTAGCCGGGACTAGGACAGATACGCAGTATTTT
TRBJ2-7 TRBD1 . TRBV11-2 CASSPWTGGFIF TGTGCCAGCAGCCCCTGGACAGGGGGCTTCATATTC